This T cell receptor (beta chain) originates from a study of CD8+ T cells in alopecia areata. Overall study findings and caveats: An increase in clonality over normal scalp was evident in lesional scalp, especially alopecia totalis/universalis. In patients, TCRs were shared less clearly than in mice, and HLA may possibly be involved.

Following extraction, RNA underwent reverse transcription to cDNA, which served as the sequencing template. TCRdb keeps only in-frame clones here, not all; method: immunoSEQ multiplex PCR. The sample holds approximately 120,000 clones, 47% seen once. Turning to this clone: Its antigen is not known.

The investigators collected lesional scalp punch biopsies and peripheral blood from alopecia areata patients. A FACSAria was used to sort CD4+ and CD8+ T cells. These cells came from PBMCs. Germline loops: CDR1 SEHNR, CDR2 FQNEAQ (reference sequence). The V end was cut by 8 bases, the J end by 2 bases, with 13 bases between. The CDR3 extends over 15 amino acids. J is TRBJ2-6 and V is TRBV7-9; no firm D call. Sequenced sample: NKG2D-low CD8+ T cells sorted from blood. The receptor comes from a human donor with alopecia areata. The chain's CDR3 is CASRQANAGANVLTF. The CDR3 region has the DNA TGTGCCAGCCGCCAGGCGAATGCTGGGGCCAACGTCCTGACTTTC.